The clone carrying this TCR beta chain was counted ten times or more. The antigen remains undetermined. By 5'RACE with 10-nucleotide random UMIs, the cDNA was made. The yield of each sequencing run was over 170 million TCR-beta sequences from 15-18 subjects. A single record per CDR3 protein comes from TCRdb applying MiXCR to the 5' RACE reads. The repertoire includes tens of thousands of distinct CDR3 sequences, approximately 14% of them detected once, and around 4.3% sits in the top ten. This sample stems from a study of neurological immune-mediated disorders. General study points: It was HTLV-1-associated myelopathy that showed the most TCR clonal expansion, while multiple sclerosis showed the least, falling below healthy controls.

V shed 5 bases and J shed 2 bases, with 6 bases lying between them. The germline CDR1 and CDR2 sequences are MDHEN and SYDVKM. The CDR3 is 12 amino acids. Sample time point: longitudinal time-point 1 (baseline). Unsorted libraries used 2 million PBMCs kept at -80 degrees C. The sequence derives from a female donor with HTLV-1-associated myelopathy (HAM/TSP). The specimen was PBMCs. The rearrangement joins TRBV28 to TRBJ1-1; tentatively, D is TRBD1 (5 bases). The CDR3: CASSDSNTEAFF. CDR3 DNA: TGTGCCAGCAGTGACAGCAACACTGAAGCTTTCTTT.